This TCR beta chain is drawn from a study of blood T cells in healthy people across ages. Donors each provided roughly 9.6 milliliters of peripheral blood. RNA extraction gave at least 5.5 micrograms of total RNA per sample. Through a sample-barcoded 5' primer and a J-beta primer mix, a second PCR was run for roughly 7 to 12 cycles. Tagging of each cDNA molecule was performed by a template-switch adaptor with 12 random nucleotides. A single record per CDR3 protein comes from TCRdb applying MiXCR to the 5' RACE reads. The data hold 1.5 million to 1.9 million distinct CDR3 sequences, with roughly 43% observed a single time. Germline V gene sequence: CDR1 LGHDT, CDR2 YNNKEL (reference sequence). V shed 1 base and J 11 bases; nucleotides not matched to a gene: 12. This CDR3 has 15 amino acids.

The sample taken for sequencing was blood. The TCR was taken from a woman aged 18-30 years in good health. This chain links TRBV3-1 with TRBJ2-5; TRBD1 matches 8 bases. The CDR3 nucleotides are TGTGCCAGCAGCCAAGCCCGACAGGGGCTTCGAGAGCAGTACTTC. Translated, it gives CASSQARQGLREQYF.